This T cell receptor beta chain came from a study of blood T cell repertoires in COVID-19. Here immunoSEQ multiplex PCR was the method, and the copy in TCRdb shows in-frame clones only, minus some. The table lists roughly 30,000 clones, around 90% of them singletons. Sequencing input: peripheral blood. The receptor comes from a man between 70 and 80 years old with acute or convalescent COVID-19.

The CDR3 here is CASSQDLGGGQYF. The CDR3, as DNA: TGTGCCAGCAGCCAAGATCTTGGCGGCGGGCAGTACTTC. V usage is TRBV14 and J usage is TRBJ2-7; D is uncertain. Trimming took off 0 bases at V and 9 bases at J, with 12 bases between the two ends. CDR3 size: 13 residues. Germline lookup yields CDR1 SGHDN and CDR2 FVKESK.